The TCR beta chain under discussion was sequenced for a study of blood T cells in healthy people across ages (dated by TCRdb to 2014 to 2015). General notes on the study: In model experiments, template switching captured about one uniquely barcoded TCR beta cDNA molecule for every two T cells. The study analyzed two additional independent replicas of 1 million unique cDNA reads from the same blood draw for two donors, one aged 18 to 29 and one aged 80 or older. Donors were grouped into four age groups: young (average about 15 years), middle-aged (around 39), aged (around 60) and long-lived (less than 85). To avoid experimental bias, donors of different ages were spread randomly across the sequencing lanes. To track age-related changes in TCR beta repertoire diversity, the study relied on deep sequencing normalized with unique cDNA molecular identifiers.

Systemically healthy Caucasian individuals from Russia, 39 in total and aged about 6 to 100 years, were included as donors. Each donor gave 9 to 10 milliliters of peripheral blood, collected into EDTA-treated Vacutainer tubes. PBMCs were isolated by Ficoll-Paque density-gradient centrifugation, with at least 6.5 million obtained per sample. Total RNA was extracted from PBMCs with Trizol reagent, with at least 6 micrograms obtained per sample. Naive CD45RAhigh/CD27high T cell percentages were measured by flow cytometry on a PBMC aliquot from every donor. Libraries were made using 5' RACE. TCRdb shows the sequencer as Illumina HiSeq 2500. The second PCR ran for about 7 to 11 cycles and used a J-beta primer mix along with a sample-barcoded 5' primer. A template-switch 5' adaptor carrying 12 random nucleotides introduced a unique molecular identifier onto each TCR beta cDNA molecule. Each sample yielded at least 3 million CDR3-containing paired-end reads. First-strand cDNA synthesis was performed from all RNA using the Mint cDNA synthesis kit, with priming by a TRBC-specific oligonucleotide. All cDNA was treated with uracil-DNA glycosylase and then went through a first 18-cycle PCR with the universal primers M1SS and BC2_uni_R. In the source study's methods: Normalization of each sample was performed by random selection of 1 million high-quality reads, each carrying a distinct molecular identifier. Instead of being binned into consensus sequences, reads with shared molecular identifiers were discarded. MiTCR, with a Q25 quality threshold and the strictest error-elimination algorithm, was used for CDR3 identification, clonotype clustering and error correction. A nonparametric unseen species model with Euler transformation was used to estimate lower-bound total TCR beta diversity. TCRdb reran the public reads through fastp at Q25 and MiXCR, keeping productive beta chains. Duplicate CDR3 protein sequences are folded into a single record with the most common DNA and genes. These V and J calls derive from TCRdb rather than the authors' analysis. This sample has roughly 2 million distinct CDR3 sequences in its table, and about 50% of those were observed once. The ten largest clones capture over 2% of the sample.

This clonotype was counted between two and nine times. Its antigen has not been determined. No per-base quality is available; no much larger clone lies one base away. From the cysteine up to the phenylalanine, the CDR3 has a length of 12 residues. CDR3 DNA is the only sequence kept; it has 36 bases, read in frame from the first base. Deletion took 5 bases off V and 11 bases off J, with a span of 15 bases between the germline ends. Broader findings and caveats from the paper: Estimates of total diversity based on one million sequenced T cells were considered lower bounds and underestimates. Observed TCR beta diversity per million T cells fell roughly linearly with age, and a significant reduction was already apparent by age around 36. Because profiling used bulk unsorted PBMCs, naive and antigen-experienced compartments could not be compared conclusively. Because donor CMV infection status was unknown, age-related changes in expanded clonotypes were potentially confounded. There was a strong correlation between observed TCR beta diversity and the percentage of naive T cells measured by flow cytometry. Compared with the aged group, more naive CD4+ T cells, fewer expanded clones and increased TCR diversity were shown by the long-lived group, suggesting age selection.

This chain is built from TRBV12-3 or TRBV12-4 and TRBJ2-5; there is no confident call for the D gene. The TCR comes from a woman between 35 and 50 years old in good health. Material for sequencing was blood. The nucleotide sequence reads TGTGCCAGCAGTCGGACGGTCGCGGAGCAGTACTTC. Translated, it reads CASSRTVAEQYF.